What follows are 28 T cell receptor beta chains derived from one specimen sequenced in a study of molecular identifiers for immune sequencing clone quantification (dated by TCRdb to 2016 to 2019). Library preparation was by PCR. These reads were obtained on an Illumina HiSeq 4000. The public reads were run again by TCRdb, first through fastp at Q25 and then through MiXCR, and only productive beta chains were kept. Rows merge per CDR3 protein into single entries with the most common DNA and genes. Recorded for this sample are some 65,000 distinct CDR3 sequences; about 18% of them occurred a single time. The ten biggest clones cover 1.5% to 1.7% of the sample. The sequenced sample consisted of naive CD8+ T cells from blood, with Jurkat cell RNA spiked in. The cell subset or site label of this sample denotes: FACS-sorted CD8+CD4-CCR7+CD45RA+ naive T cells. The origin of the receptors is a human donor in good health. Some libraries in this study had Jurkat cell RNA spiked in.

The chain is built from TRBV7-8 and TRBJ1-6, with 8 bases matching TRBD1. The germline CDR1 and CDR2 sequences are SGHVS and FQNEAQ. This CDR3 comprises 14 residues. The junction had 4 bases not matched to a gene; V was cut back by 6 bases and J by 6 bases. The CDR3 nucleotides are TGTGCCAGCAGTTCAGGGGGCCTTAATTCACCCCTCCACTTT. It yields the protein CASSSGGLNSPLHF.

A single count supports this clonotype. This sequence joins TRBV11-2 and TRBJ1-5, with 10 nucleotides matching TRBD1. The ends lost 4 bases at V and 4 bases at J; junction bases unmatched: 4. Germline V gene lookup returns CDR1 SGHAT and CDR2 FQNNGV. The CDR3 extends over 15 amino acids. The CDR3 protein is CASSSTGQGNQPQHF. In DNA, the CDR3 is TGTGCCAGCAGCTCTACGGGACAGGGGAATCAGCCCCAGCATTTT.

Note on this clonotype: A much larger clone differs by one base, so this may be a read error. This chain uses TRBV28 with TRBJ2-1; no definite D call. This CDR3 spans 15 amino acids. V was pared by 6 bases and J by 6 bases, with 18 bases between. Germline CDR1 and CDR2: MDHEN and SYDVKM. CDR3 amino acids: CASSLRHLPCNEQFF. In DNA, the CDR3 is TGTGCCAGCAGCCTCAGACACCTTCCGTGCAATGAGCAGTTCTTC. Based on the CDR3 plus reference TRBV28 and TRBJ2-1, the full variable domain is DVKVTQSSRYLVKRTGEKVFLECVQDMDHENMFWYRQDPGLGLRLIYFSYDVKMKEKGDIPEGYSVSREKKERFSLILESASTNQTSMYLCASSLRHLPCNEQFFGPGTRLTVL.

This clonotype came up many times. The chain joins TRBV4-3 to TRBJ2-5; 7 bases are shared with TRBD2. V shed 1 base, J shed 5 bases, and the junction held 7 bases outside the gene matches. The CDR3 has 15 residues. Germline loops: CDR1 LGHNA, CDR2 YSLEER. CDR3 sequence: CASSQGRRESETQYF. CDR3 in DNA: TGCGCCAGCAGCCAAGGTCGGCGGGAGAGTGAGACCCAGTACTTC.

This clonotype was found many times. The chain is built from TRBV27 and TRBJ2-3; the match to TRBD2 covers 7 bases. Per germline, CDR1 MNHEY and CDR2 SMNVEV (reference sequence). Trimming at V came to 2 bases and at J to 6 bases, leaving 8 bases not matched to a gene. This CDR3 region has 15 residues. The CDR3 DNA is TGTGCCAGCAGTTTACTAGCGGAGCTGGGGGATACGCAGTATTTT. Amino acids: CASSLLAELGDTQYF.

This chain joins TRBV12-3 or TRBV12-4 and TRBJ1-5; maybe TRBD1 (6 bases). CDR3 length equals 18 residues. V lost 6 bases to trimming and J lost 1 base, with 22 bases between them. The DNA for the CDR3 is TGTGCCAGCAGCGATATAACACTTACCGGACAGAGCAATCAGCCCCAGCATTTT. Residues: CASSDITLTGQSNQPQHF.

This clonotype was counted many times. The J gene is TRBJ2-3, the V gene TRBV29-1; 8 nucleotides match TRBD2. CDR1 SQVTM and CDR2 ANQGSEA come from the germline V gene. The CDR3 sequence is 14 residues long. With V trimmed by 4 bases and J by 2 bases, 5 bases remained unmatched. The CDR3 spells CSVGGGRPTDTQYF. The CDR3, as DNA: TGCAGCGTTGGCGGCGGGAGGCCCACAGATACGCAGTATTTT.

Ten or more counts support this clonotype. The chain combines TRBV2 with TRBJ2-7; D is possibly TRBD1 or TRBD2 (6 bases each). Germline CDR1 is SNHLY and CDR2 is FYNNEI. This CDR3 has 15 residues. Trimming stripped 3 bases from V and 2 bases from J, with 14 bases between. The CDR3 region is CASSELGGRAYEQYF. The CDR3 DNA follows: TGTGCCAGCAGTGAGTTGGGGGGCCGGGCCTACGAGCAGTACTTC. Full variable domain (remainder filled in from reference TRBV2 and TRBJ2-7): EPEVTQTPSHQVTQMGQEVILRCVPISNHLYFYWYRQILGQKVEFLVSFYNNEISEKSEIFDDQFSVERPDGSNFTLKIRSTKLEDSAMYFCASSELGGRAYEQYFGPGTRLTVT.

The V gene is TRBV6-5, the J gene TRBJ2-1; 10 bases are shared with TRBD2. CDR1 MNHEY and CDR2 SVGAGI come from the germline V gene. The CDR3 is made up of 15 amino acids. Trimming removed 3 bases from V and 5 bases from J; junction bases left unmatched: 4. For the CDR3, the DNA is TGTGCCAGCAGTTATGTAGCGGGAGGTGACAATGAGCAGTTCTTC. Translated, it gives CASSYVAGGDNEQFF.

The rearrangement links TRBV19 to TRBJ2-1; D call uncertain. V dropped 2 bases and J dropped 11 bases, with 16 bases sitting between them. This CDR3 contains 14 residues. The germline CDR1 and CDR2 sequences are LNHDA and SQIVND (reference sequence). In DNA, the CDR3 is TGTGCCAGTAGTATATGGGTCTACCAAAATAAGCAGTTCTTC. Protein product: CASSIWVYQNKQFF.

This clonotype showed up many times. The chain couples TRBV7-2 to TRBJ1-6; TRBD1 is a possible D gene (5 bases). Per the germline V gene, CDR1 is SGHTA and CDR2 is FQGNSA. Trimming shortened V by 1 base and J by 8 bases, and 18 bases separated the two germline ends. The CDR3 length is 17 residues. CDR3 DNA: TGTGCCAGCAGCTTAGTCTCAGGGTATCAGATTGATTCACCCCTCCACTTT. This sequence encodes CASSLVSGYQIDSPLHF. Complete variable domain (other parts from reference TRBV7-2 and TRBJ1-6): GAGVSQSPSNKVTEKGKDVELRCDPISGHTALYWYRQSLGQGLEFLIYFQGNSAPDKSGLPSDRFSAERTGGSVSTLTIQRTQQEDSAVYLCASSLVSGYQIDSPLHFGNGTRLTVT.

Sample share makes this clonotype medium-sized. CDR3 residues: CASSQGTRDWGWEQYF. The CDR3 region has the DNA TGTGCCAGCAGCCAAGGAACGAGGGACTGGGGCTGGGAGCAGTACTTC. The chain uses TRBV3-1 and TRBJ2-7; tentative D call: TRBD2 (6 bases). CDR1 and CDR2 from the germline V gene are LGHDT and YNNKEL (reference sequence). There are 16 residues in the CDR3. Trimming pared 1 base from V and 7 bases from J, leaving 20 bases between.

At least ten counts were recorded for this clonotype. The chain uses TRBV7-9 and TRBJ1-1; TRBD1 aligns across 8 bases. The CDR3 spans 15 residues. The germline V gene has CDR1 SEHNR and CDR2 FQNEAQ (reference sequence). The V segment lost 2 bases and the J segment 2 bases; nucleotides outside the gene matches: 4. The CDR3, as DNA: TGTGCCAGCAGCTTAAGGGACAGGCTTAACACTGAAGCTTTCTTT. It encodes CASSLRDRLNTEAFF.

This clonotype was found many times. The rearrangement links TRBV27 to TRBJ2-3; D gene uncertain. Germline assignment: CDR1 MNHEY and CDR2 SMNVEV (reference sequence). CDR3 length equals 16 residues. Trimming took 4 bases from V and 0 from J, leaving 14 bases between them. CDR3 sequence reads: CASSSDFSTSTDTQYF. As DNA, the CDR3 is TGTGCCAGCAGTTCCGACTTTTCTACTAGCACAGATACGCAGTATTTT.

This clonotype was counted ten times or more. CDR3 sequence reads: CASSLNSGIGTYEQYF. Here the CDR3 DNA reads TGTGCCAGCAGCCTAAACAGCGGGATCGGTACCTACGAGCAGTACTTC. The chain has TRBV7-2 and TRBJ2-7; 7 nucleotides match TRBD2. CDR1 is SGHTA, CDR2 FQGNSA, per germline. V gave up 5 bases and J gave up 2 bases; unmatched junction bases: 12. CDR3 length: 16 amino acids.

This clonotype came up many times. The J gene is TRBJ2-7, the V gene TRBV28; TRBD2 might be the D (6 bases). The germline V gene has CDR1 MDHEN and CDR2 SYDVKM. The V and J ends lost 5 bases and 3 bases respectively, with 11 bases between them. The CDR3 is made up of 13 amino acids. CDR3 amino acids: CASSPTGDYEQYF. The CDR3 bases are TGTGCCAGCAGTCCCACGGGGGACTACGAGCAGTACTTC. The full variable domain, in which reference TRBV28 and TRBJ2-7 provide the parts outside the CDR3, is DVKVTQSSRYLVKRTGEKVFLECVQDMDHENMFWYRQDPGLGLRLIYFSYDVKMKEKGDIPEGYSVSREKKERFSLILESASTNQTSMYLCASSPTGDYEQYFGPGTRLTVT.

CDR3 amino acids: CASTWAGMATEAFF. The CDR3 nucleotides read TGTGCCAGCACCTGGGCAGGGATGGCCACTGAAGCTTTCTTT. This rearrangement joins TRBV28 to TRBJ1-1; tentative D call: TRBD1 (5 bases). Trimming took off 7 bases at V and 4 bases at J, with 16 bases between the two ends. CDR1 and CDR2 (germline): MDHEN, SYDVKM. This CDR3 region has 14 residues.

There are many counts of this clonotype. The chain uses TRBV7-9 and TRBJ2-2; the match to TRBD1 covers 8 bases. Trimming removed 2 bases from V and 4 bases from J; junction bases left unmatched: 9. The CDR3 contains 17 residues. In germline, CDR1 is SEHNR, CDR2 FQNEAQ (reference sequence). CDR3 sequence (DNA): TGTGCCAGCAGCTTAATTCCAGGGACAGGTTTCACCGGGGAGCTGTTTTTT. Protein product: CASSLIPGTGFTGELFF.

This clonotype was counted many times. This sequence joins TRBV4-1 and TRBJ2-1, with 9 nucleotides matching TRBD2. This CDR3 contains 17 residues. The J segment lost 1 base and the V segment lost 4 bases, leaving 8 bases of the junction unmatched. Germline V gives CDR1 MGHRA, CDR2 YSYEKL. This chain's CDR3 is CASSLGFSGSSYNEQFF. The DNA of the CDR3 is TGCGCCAGCAGCCTAGGGTTTAGCGGGAGTTCCTACAATGAGCAGTTCTTC.

This clonotype was seen ten or more times. The chain carries TRBV27 and TRBJ2-1, with D perhaps TRBD1 or TRBD2 (5 bases each). The germline V gene has CDR1 MNHEY and CDR2 SMNVEV (reference sequence). V lost 5 bases and J 5 bases, leaving 13 bases between the germline ends. CDR3 size: 14 residues. Written as DNA, the CDR3 is TGTGCCAGCAGTCCCTGGGTGGGGGACAATGAGCAGTTCTTC. Protein: CASSPWVGDNEQFF.

This clonotype was detected only a few times. The chain couples TRBV14 to TRBJ2-1; D remains unclear. The length of the CDR3 is 15 residues. Germline V CDR1 and CDR2: SGHDN, FVKESK. Trimming left V 1 base short and J 4 bases short, with 11 bases between. The CDR3 DNA sequence: TGTGCCAGCAGCCAAGTTGCGGCTATTTACAATGAGCAGTTCTTC. Translation: CASSQVAAIYNEQFF.

This clonotype was seen at least ten times. The rearrangement uses TRBV4-1 and TRBJ2-2, with 9 bases fitting TRBD2. The CDR3 loop spans 16 amino acids. The germline gives CDR1 MGHRA, CDR2 YSYEKL. The V segment lost 0 bases and the J segment 4 bases; nucleotides outside the gene matches: 3. This chain's CDR3 is CASSQELAGATGELFF. Written as DNA, the CDR3 is TGCGCCAGCAGCCAAGAGTTAGCGGGAGCCACCGGGGAGCTGTTTTTT.

Many counts were recorded for this clonotype. V gene TRBV7-2 combines with J gene TRBJ2-7, with D perhaps matching TRBD1 (5 bases). Per the germline V gene, CDR1 is SGHTA and CDR2 is FQGNSA. This CDR3 has 14 amino acids. V lost 4 bases and J 3 bases, leaving 13 bases between the germline ends. In nucleotides, the CDR3 is TGTGCCAGCAGCTCTCAAAATAGGGGCTACGAGCAGTACTTC. Protein: CASSSQNRGYEQYF.

This clonotype was seen repeatedly, ten times or more. The gene calls are TRBV30 and TRBJ1-1; 7 nucleotides line up with TRBD1. CDR1 is GTSNPN, CDR2 SVGIG, per germline (reference sequence). With 7 bases clipped from V and 4 bases from J, the junction kept 15 bases outside the gene matches. This CDR3 has 15 residues. CDR3 sequence reads: CASEGGVDRATEAFF. The DNA for the CDR3 is TGTGCCTCCGAGGGAGGAGTCGACAGGGCCACTGAAGCTTTCTTT.

This clonotype was recorded many times. V is TRBV18 and J is TRBJ1-2; D may be TRBD1 (6 bases). Trimming stripped 3 bases from V and 4 bases from J, with 15 bases between. Germline assignment: CDR1 KGHSH and CDR2 LQKENI. The CDR3 has 15 amino acids. The CDR3 sequence: CASSPPGQGLYGYTF. The CDR3, as DNA: TGTGCCAGCTCACCGCCGGGACAAGGACTCTATGGCTACACCTTC. Complete variable domain (other parts from reference TRBV18 and TRBJ1-2): NAGVMQNPRHLVRRRGQEARLRCSPMKGHSHVYWYRQLPEEGLKFMVYLQKENIIDESGMPKERFSAEFPKEGPSILRIQQVVRGDSAAYFCASSPPGQGLYGYTFGSGTRLTVV.

Of note for this clonotype: Without the conserved terminal phenylalanine or tryptophan, this CDR3 likely stems from a read error. The chain combines TRBV27 with TRBJ2-3, with D maybe TRBD2 (5 bases). CDR3 length equals 11 residues. Trimming left V 6 bases short and J 5 bases short, with 6 bases between. Germline-derived CDR1 and CDR2 are MNHEY and SMNVEV (reference sequence). CDR3 DNA: TGTGCCAGCAGCGGAGGAGATACGCAGTATCTT. Amino acid sequence: CASSGGDTQYL.

This clonotype turned up a few times. The chain recombines TRBV7-8 with TRBJ1-2; no definite D call. The CDR3 sequence is 17 residues long. The V gene's germline CDR1 is SGHVS and CDR2 FQNEAQ. The V end was cut by 0 bases, the J end by 1 base, with 15 bases between. The CDR3 sequence is CASSLAGTNYRNYGYTF. The CDR3 nucleotides are TGTGCCAGCAGCTTAGCGGGAACAAACTACCGTAACTATGGCTACACCTTC.

The chain has TRBV9 and TRBJ2-1; D possibly corresponds to TRBD1 (6 bases). Germline values: CDR1 SGDLS, CDR2 YYNGEE. Trimming left V 7 bases short and J 0 bases short, with 11 bases between. The CDR3 is 14 residues long. The CDR3 spells CASHEGVSYNEQFF. The CDR3 coding sequence is TGTGCCAGCCATGAGGGGGTCTCCTACAATGAGCAGTTCTTC.